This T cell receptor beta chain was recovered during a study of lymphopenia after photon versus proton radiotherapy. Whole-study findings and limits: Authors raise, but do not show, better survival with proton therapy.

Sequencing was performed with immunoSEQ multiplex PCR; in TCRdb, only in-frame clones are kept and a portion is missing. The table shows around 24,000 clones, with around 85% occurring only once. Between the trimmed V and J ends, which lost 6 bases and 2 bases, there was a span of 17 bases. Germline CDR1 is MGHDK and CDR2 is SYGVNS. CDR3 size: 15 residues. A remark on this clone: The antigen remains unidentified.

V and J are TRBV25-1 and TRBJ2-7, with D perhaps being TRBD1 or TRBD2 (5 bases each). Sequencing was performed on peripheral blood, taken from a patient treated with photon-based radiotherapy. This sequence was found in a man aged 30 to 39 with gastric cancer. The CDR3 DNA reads TGTGCCAGCAGGTCACGAAGGGGAGCGACCTACGAGCAGTACTTC. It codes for CASRSRRGATYEQYF.